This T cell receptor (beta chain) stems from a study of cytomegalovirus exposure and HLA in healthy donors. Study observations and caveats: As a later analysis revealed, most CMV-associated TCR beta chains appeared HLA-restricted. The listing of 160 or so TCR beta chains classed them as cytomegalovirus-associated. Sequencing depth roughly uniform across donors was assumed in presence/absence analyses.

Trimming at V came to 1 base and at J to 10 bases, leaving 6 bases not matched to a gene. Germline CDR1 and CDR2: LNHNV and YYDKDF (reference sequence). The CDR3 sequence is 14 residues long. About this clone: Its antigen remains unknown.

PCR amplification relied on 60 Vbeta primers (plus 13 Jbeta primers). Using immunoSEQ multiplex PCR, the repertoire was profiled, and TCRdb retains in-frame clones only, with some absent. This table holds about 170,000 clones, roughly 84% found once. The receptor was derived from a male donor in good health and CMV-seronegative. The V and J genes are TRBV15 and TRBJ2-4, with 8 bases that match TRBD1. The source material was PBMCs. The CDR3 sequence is CATSRGDRLGIQYF. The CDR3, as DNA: TGTGCCACCAGCAGAGGGGACAGGCTTGGGATTCAGTACTTC.